The 17 T cell receptor beta chains reported below all come from one sample, sequenced in a study of blood T cell repertoires in COVID-19. Clones were sequenced by immunoSEQ multiplex PCR, and TCRdb holds only the in-frame ones, with some missing. Of 14,000 or so clones listed, about 83% are singletons. Sequencing input: peripheral blood. The receptors originated from a woman aged 60-75 years with acute or convalescent COVID-19.

The V gene is TRBV6-2 or TRBV6-3, the J gene TRBJ1-2; TRBD1 is a possible D gene (5 bases). Trimming removed 6 bases from V and 4 bases from J, with 15 bases in between. Germline values: CDR1 MNHEY, CDR2 SVGEGT. The CDR3 is 14 amino acids. The CDR3 protein is CASRPIGTFYGYTF. The CDR3, as DNA: TGTGCCAGCAGACCTATAGGGACTTTCTATGGCTACACCTTC.

The rearrangement joins TRBV5-1 to TRBJ2-4; TRBD1 might be the D (5 bases). The V end lost 4 bases, the J end lost 7 bases, and 12 bases lay between the germline ends. CDR1 SGHRS and CDR2 YFSETQ come from the germline V gene. This CDR3 contains 13 residues. The CDR3 nucleotides are TGCGCCAGCAGCCGAGGACCAGGGAACATTCAGTACTTC. Amino acids: CASSRGPGNIQYF.

The rearrangement links TRBV19 to TRBJ1-1; TRBD1 matches at 11 bases. V gave up 5 bases and J gave up 4 bases; unmatched junction bases: 6. Germline V lookup: CDR1 LNHDA, CDR2 SQIVND (reference sequence). The CDR3 loop spans 15 amino acids. The DNA of the CDR3 is TGTGCCAGTAGTGCCGGGACAGGGGGGGTCACTGAAGCTTTCTTT. Translated: CASSAGTGGVTEAFF.

The genes are TRBV4-1 and TRBJ1-4, with 7 bases fitting TRBD1. The V gene's germline CDR1 is MGHRA and CDR2 YSYEKL. The CDR3 is 14 amino acids. The V and J ends lost 5 bases and 8 bases, in that order; junction bases with no gene match: 8. The CDR3 sequence is CASSSPKGAEKLFF. CDR3 DNA: TGCGCCAGCAGCTCCCCGAAGGGGGCCGAAAAACTGTTTTTT.

This clone was counted a few times. A junction end diverges from the germline sequence, so it may reflect a read error. The V gene is TRBV11-2, the J gene TRBJ1-5; D remains unclear. The CDR3 loop spans 11 amino acids. Germline CDR1 SGHAT, CDR2 FQNNGV. The CDR3 sequence: CASSVTQAQHF. The CDR3 bases are TGTGCCAGCAGCGTCACTCAGGCCCAGCATTTT.

J is TRBJ1-6 and V is TRBV28; 10 bases fit TRBD1. CDR1 MDHEN and CDR2 SYDVKM come from the germline V gene. The CDR3 consists of 18 residues. V lost 4 bases, J lost 4 bases, and 10 bases stayed unmatched. Here the CDR3 reads CASSSPVRQGAYNSPLHF. The DNA for the CDR3 is TGTGCCAGCAGTTCCCCCGTGCGACAGGGGGCGTATAATTCACCCCTCCACTTT. The complete variable domain, with remaining parts taken from reference TRBV28 and TRBJ1-6, reads DVKVTQSSRYLVKRTGEKVFLECVQDMDHENMFWYRQDPGLGLRLIYFSYDVKMKEKGDIPEGYSVSREKKERFSLILESASTNQTSMYLCASSSPVRQGAYNSPLHFGNGTRLTVT.

The CDR3 bases are TGCAGCGTTGAAGGACAGGGGGTTAGCTACGAGCAGTACTTC. As protein: CSVEGQGVSYEQYF. This sequence joins TRBV29-1 and TRBJ2-7; TRBD1 matches 9 bases. V shed 1 base, J shed 3 bases, and the junction held 4 bases outside the gene matches. This CDR3 spans 14 amino acids. Germline V gives CDR1 SQVTM, CDR2 ANQGSEA.

The chain links TRBV10-2 to TRBJ1-2, with a weak D call TRBD1 (5 bases). This CDR3 spans 14 amino acids. CDR1 WSHSY and CDR2 SAAADI come from the germline V gene. Trimming shortened V by 7 bases and J by 2 bases, and 14 bases separated the two germline ends. The CDR3, as DNA: TGCGCCAGCAAGGCCGGGGGTTTGAACTATGGCTACACCTTC. Translated: CASKAGGLNYGYTF.

The chain has TRBV19 and TRBJ2-7, with TRBD2 matching over 15 bases. The germline CDR1 and CDR2 sequences are LNHDA and SQIVND (reference sequence). This CDR3 has 16 residues. Trimming took 5 bases from V and 6 from J; bases not matched to a gene: 8. The CDR3 region has the DNA TGTGCCAGTAGTCCCGGACTAGCGGGAGGGCTCCTCGAGCAGTACTTC. Protein sequence: CASSPGLAGGLLEQYF.

V gene TRBV12-3 or TRBV12-4 combines with J gene TRBJ2-7, with D unclear. The CDR3 consists of 12 residues. V lost 3 bases and J 6 bases, leaving 9 bases between the germline ends. The CDR3 sequence: CASSFFPFEQYF. The CDR3 region has the DNA TGTGCCAGCAGTTTTTTCCCTTTCGAGCAGTACTTC.

The sample holds one count of this clone. V usage is TRBV30 and J usage is TRBJ1-4; D not certain. In germline, CDR1 is GTSNPN, CDR2 SVGIG (reference sequence). Trimming cost V 4 bases and J 3 bases, with 6 bases left between them. The length of the CDR3 is 12 residues. The DNA for the CDR3 is TGTGCCTGGATCAGTCCTAATGAAAAACTGTTTTTT. Residues: CAWISPNEKLFF.

This clone came up once. The genes are TRBV6-6 and TRBJ2-1; tentative D call: TRBD2 (6 bases). V was clipped by 2 bases and J by 2 bases, with 10 bases between them. Germline CDR1 MNHNY, CDR2 SVGAGI (reference sequence). This CDR3 region has 15 residues. CDR3 in amino acids: CASSYLRTTYNEQFF. In DNA form, the CDR3 reads TGTGCCAGCAGTTACCTCCGGACTACCTACAATGAGCAGTTCTTC.

The gene calls are TRBV5-5 and TRBJ1-2; the match to TRBD1 covers 7 bases. Unmatched junction bases numbered 4, after V lost 4 bases and J lost 4 bases. The germline V gene encodes CDR1 SGHKS and CDR2 YYEKEE (reference sequence). The CDR3 covers 13 residues. The CDR3 bases are TGTGCCAGCAGCCTGACAGGGTCCTATGGCTACACCTTC. Translated, it gives CASSLTGSYGYTF.

The V and J genes are TRBV6-1 and TRBJ2-4; 8 positions match TRBD2. CDR1 is MNHNS and CDR2 is SASEGT in the germline V gene. V dropped 2 bases and J dropped 1; count of bases not matched to a gene: 1. This CDR3 spans 15 amino acids. The CDR3: CASSEPGGAKNIQYF. The CDR3 coding sequence is TGTGCCAGCAGTGAACCGGGGGGGGCCAAAAACATTCAGTACTTC.

The chain employs TRBV7-9 and TRBJ1-1; D unresolved. The V end lost 6 bases, the J end lost 5 bases, and 13 bases lay between the germline ends. This CDR3 has 13 residues. CDR1 and CDR2 (germline): SEHNR, FQNEAQ (reference sequence). CDR3 region: CASRRAPGTEAFF. CDR3 DNA: TGTGCCAGCAGGAGGGCGCCGGGAACTGAAGCTTTCTTT.

This clone was found once. This chain connects TRBV7-2 to TRBJ1-1; D gene uncertain. The CDR3 consists of 15 residues. CDR1 and CDR2 from the germline V gene are SGHTA and FQGNSA. V was clipped by 3 bases and J by 4 bases, with 15 bases between them. The CDR3 is CASSFERVRSTEAFF. CDR3 sequence (DNA): TGTGCCAGCAGCTTCGAGCGGGTGCGTAGCACTGAAGCTTTCTTT.

This chain uses TRBV3-1 (or the pseudogene TRBV3-2) with TRBJ1-3, with D unresolved. With 3 bases removed from V and 4 bases from J, the gap between germline ends came to 19 bases. CDR1 and CDR2 from the germline V gene are LGHDT and YNNKEL (reference sequence). The CDR3 has 17 amino acids. In DNA form, the CDR3 reads TGTGCCAGCAGCCACCTCACAAGACCCGGGGAGGGAAACACCATATATTTT. Amino acids: CASSHLTRPGEGNTIYF.